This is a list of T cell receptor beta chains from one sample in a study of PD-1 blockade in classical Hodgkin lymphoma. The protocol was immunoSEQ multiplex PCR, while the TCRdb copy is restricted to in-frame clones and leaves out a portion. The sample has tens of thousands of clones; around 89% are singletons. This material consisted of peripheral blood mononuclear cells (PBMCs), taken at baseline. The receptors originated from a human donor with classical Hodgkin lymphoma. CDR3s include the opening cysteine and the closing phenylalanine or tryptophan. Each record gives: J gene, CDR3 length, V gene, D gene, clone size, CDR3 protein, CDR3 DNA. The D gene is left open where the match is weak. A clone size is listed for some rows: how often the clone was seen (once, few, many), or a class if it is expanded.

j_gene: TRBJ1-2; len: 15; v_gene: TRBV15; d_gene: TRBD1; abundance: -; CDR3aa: CATSRSGQIYGGYTF; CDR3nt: TGTGCCACCAGCAGATCGGGACAGATCTATGGTGGCTACACCTTC
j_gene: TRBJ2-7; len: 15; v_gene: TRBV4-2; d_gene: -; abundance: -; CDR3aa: CASSQGITGLGEQYF; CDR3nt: TGTGCCAGCAGCCAAGGAATCACTGGCCTGGGCGAGCAGTACTTC
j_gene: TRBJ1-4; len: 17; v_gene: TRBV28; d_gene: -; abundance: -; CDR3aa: CASSRQDRLDWGEKLFF; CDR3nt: TGTGCCAGCAGTCGGCAAGACCGGTTAGACTGGGGTGAAAAACTGTTTTTT
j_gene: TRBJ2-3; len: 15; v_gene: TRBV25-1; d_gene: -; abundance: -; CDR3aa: CASSVRGHRTDTQYF; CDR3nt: TGTGCCAGCAGTGTTCGAGGGCATCGCACAGATACGCAGTATTTT
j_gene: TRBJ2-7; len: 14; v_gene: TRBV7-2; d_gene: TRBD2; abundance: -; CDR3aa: CASSALAAAYEQYF; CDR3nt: TGTGCCAGCAGCGCCCTAGCGGCCGCCTACGAGCAGTACTTC
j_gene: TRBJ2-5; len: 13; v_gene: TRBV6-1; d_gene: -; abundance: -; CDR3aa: CASSEFGGETQYF; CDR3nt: TGTGCCAGCAGTGAATTTGGGGGGGAGACCCAGTACTTC
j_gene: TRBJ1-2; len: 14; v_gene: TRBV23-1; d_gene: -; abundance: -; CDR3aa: CASSQAGGNYGYTF; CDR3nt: TGCGCCAGCAGTCAGGCGGGGGGTAACTATGGCTACACCTTC
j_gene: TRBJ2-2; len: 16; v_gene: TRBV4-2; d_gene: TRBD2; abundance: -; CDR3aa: CASSQHSGGGTGELFF; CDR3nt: TGTGCCAGCAGCCAGCATAGCGGGGGGGGCACCGGGGAGCTGTTTTTT
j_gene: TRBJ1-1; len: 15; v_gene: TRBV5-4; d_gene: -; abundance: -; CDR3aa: CASSQDRWREAEAFF; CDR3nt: TGTGCCAGCAGCCAAGATAGATGGAGGGAAGCTGAAGCTTTCTTT
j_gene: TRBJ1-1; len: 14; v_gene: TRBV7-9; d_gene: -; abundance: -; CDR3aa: CASSLLVAHTEAFF; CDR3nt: TGTGCAAGCAGCTTGTTAGTGGCCCACACTGAAGCTTTCTTT
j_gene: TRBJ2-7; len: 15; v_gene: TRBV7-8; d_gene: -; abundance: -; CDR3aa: CASSLVGSFSYEQYF; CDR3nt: TGTGCCAGCAGCTTAGTGGGCAGCTTCTCCTACGAGCAGTACTTC
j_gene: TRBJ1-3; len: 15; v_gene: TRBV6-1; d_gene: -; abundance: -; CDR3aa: CASSDPPDSGNTIYF; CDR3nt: TGTGCCAGCAGCGACCCTCCCGACTCTGGAAACACCATATATTTT
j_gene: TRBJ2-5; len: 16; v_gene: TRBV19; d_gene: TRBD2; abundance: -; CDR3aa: CASSIRTSGDQETQYF; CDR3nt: TGTGCCAGTAGTATTCGGACTAGCGGGGACCAAGAGACCCAGTACTTC
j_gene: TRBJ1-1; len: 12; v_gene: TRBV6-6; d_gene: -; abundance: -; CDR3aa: CASTLDGYEAFF; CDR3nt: TGTGCCAGCACCTTGGACGGTTATGAAGCTTTCTTT
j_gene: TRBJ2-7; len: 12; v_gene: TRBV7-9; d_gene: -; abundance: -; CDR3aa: CASSAVGYEQYF; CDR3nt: TGTGCCAGCAGCGCCGTTGGCTACGAGCAGTACTTC
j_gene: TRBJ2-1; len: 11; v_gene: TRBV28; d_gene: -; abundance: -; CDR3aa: CASSLRTAQFF; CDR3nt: TGTGCCAGCAGTCTAAGGACAGCGCAGTTCTTC
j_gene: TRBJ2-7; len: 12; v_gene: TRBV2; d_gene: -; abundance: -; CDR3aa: CASSADSYEQYF; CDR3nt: TGTGCCAGCAGCGCTGACAGCTACGAGCAGTACTTC
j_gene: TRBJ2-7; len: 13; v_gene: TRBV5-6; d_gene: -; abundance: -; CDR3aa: CASSLYRASEQYF; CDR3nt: TGTGCCAGCAGCTTGTACCGAGCCTCCGAGCAGTACTTC
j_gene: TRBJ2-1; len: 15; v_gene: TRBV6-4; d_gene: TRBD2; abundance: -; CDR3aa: CASSGETSGPNEQFF; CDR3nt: TGTGCCAGCAGTGGAGAGACTAGCGGGCCTAATGAGCAGTTCTTC
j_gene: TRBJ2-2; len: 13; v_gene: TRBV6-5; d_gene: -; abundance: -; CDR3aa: CASSDRYTGELFF; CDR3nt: TGTGCCAGCAGTGACCGGTACACCGGGGAGCTGTTTTTT
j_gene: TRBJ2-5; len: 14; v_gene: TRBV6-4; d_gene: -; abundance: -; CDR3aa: CASSQVLGEGTQYF; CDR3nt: TGTGCCAGCAGCCAAGTACTCGGTGAGGGGACCCAGTACTTC
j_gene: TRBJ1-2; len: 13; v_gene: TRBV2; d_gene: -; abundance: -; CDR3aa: CASTGVFDYGYTF; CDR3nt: TGTGCCAGTACGGGAGTTTTTGACTATGGCTACACCTTC
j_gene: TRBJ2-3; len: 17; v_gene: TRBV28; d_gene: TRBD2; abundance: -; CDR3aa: CASSPQSSGGNTDTQYF; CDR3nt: TGTGCCAGCAGTCCACAATCAAGCGGGGGGAACACAGATACGCAGTATTTT
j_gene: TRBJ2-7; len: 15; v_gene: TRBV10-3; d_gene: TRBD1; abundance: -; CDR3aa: CAISELDRGGYEQYF; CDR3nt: TGTGCCATCAGTGAGCTCGACAGGGGCGGGTACGAGCAGTACTTC
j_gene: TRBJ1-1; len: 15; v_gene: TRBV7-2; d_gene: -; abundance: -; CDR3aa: CASSLDSAMNTEAFF; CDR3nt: TGTGCCAGCAGCTTAGATTCCGCCATGAACACTGAAGCTTTCTTT
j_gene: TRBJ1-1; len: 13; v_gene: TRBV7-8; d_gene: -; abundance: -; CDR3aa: CASSFSENTEAFF; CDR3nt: TGTGCCAGCAGCTTCTCGGAGAACACTGAAGCTTTCTTT
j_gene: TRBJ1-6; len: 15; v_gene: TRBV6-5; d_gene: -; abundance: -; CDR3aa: CASSYQGHGKSPLHF; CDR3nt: TGTGCCAGCAGTTATCAGGGACACGGGAAATCACCCCTCCACTTT
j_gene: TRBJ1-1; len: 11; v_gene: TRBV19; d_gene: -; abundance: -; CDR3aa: CASDGGGEAFF; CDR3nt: TGTGCCAGTGATGGCGGGGGTGAAGCTTTCTTT
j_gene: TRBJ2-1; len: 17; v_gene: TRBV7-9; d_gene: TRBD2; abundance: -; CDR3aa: CASSPRPGTSSLGEQFF; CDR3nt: TGTGCCAGCAGCCCGCGTCCCGGGACTAGCAGCTTGGGAGAGCAGTTCTTC
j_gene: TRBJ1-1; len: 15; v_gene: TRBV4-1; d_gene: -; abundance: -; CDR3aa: CASSQDSSWMVVAFF; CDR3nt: TGCGCCAGCAGCCAGGACAGCTCCTGGATGGTGGTGGCTTTCTTT
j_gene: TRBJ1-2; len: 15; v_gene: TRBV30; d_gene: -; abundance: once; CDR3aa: CAWSLVPGKGDGYTF; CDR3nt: TGTGCCTGGAGCCTCGTTCCAGGGAAGGGAGATGGCTACACCTTC
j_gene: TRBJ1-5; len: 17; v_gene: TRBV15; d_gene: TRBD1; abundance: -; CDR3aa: CATSRDRQGTANQPQHF; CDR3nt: TGTGCCACCAGCAGAGATCGTCAGGGGACAGCTAATCAGCCCCAGCATTTT
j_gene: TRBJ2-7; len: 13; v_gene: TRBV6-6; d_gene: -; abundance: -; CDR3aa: CASSYSRLNEQYF; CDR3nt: TGTGCCAGCAGTTATAGCAGGCTCAACGAGCAGTACTTC
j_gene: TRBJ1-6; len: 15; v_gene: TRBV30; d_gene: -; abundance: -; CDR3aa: CACWTPSSYNSPLHF; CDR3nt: TGTGCCTGTTGGACACCAAGCTCCTATAATTCACCCCTCCACTTT
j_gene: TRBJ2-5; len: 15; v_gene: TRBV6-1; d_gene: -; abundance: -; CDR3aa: CASSGPSRIAETQYF; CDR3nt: TGTGCCAGCAGTGGACCGAGTAGGATCGCGGAGACCCAGTACTTC
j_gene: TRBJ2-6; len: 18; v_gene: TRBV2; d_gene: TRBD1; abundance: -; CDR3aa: CASSPWLTGIFGANVLTF; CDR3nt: TGTGCCAGCAGTCCTTGGCTGACAGGGATCTTTGGGGCCAACGTCCTGACTTTC
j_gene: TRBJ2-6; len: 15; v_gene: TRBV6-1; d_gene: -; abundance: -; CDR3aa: CASSELGSGANVLTF; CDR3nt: TGTGCCAGCAGTGAATTAGGGTCGGGGGCCAACGTCCTGACTTTC
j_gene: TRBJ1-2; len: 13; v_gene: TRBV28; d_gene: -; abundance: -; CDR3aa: CASSQQENYGYTF; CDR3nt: TGTGCCAGCAGTCAACAAGAAAACTATGGCTACACCTTC
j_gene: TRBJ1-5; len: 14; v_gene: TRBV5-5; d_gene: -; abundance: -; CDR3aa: CASSLEWGGQPQHF; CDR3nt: TGTGCCAGCAGCTTGGAGTGGGGTGGCCAGCCCCAGCATTTT
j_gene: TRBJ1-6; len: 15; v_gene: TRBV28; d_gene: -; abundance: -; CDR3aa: CASSLTGTYNSPLHF; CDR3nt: TGTGCCAGCAGTTTAACCGGGACCTATAATTCACCCCTCCACTTT
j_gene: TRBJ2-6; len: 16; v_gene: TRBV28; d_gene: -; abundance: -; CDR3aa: CASSADGPSGANVLTF; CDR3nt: TGTGCCAGCAGTGCGGACGGACCCTCTGGGGCCAACGTCCTGACTTTC
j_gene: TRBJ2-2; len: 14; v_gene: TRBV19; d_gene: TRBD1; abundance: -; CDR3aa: CASSNGQGVGELFF; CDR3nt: TGTGCCAGTAGTAATGGACAGGGCGTCGGGGAGCTGTTTTTT
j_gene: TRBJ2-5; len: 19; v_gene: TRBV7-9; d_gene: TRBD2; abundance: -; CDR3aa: CASSRELAGGLNFRETQYF; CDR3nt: TGTGCCAGCAGCCGGGAACTAGCGGGGGGACTCAACTTTCGGGAGACCCAGTACTTC
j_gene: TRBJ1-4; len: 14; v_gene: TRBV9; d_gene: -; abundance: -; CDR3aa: CASGGGARNEKLFF; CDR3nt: TGTGCCAGCGGCGGGGGGGCCCGTAATGAAAAACTGTTTTTT
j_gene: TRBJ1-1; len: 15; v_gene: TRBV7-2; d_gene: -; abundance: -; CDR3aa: CASSFDPVMVPEAFF; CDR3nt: TGTGCCAGCAGCTTTGATCCGGTGATGGTCCCTGAAGCTTTCTTT
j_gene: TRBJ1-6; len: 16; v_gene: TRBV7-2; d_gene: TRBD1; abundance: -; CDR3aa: CASSIRTGTGGGPLHF; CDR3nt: TGTGCCAGCAGCATAAGGACCGGGACAGGGGGCGGACCCCTCCACTTT
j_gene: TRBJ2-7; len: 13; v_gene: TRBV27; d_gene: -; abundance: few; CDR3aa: CASSFNPHIEQYF; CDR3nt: TGTGCCAGCAGTTTTAACCCCCATATCGAGCAGTACTTC